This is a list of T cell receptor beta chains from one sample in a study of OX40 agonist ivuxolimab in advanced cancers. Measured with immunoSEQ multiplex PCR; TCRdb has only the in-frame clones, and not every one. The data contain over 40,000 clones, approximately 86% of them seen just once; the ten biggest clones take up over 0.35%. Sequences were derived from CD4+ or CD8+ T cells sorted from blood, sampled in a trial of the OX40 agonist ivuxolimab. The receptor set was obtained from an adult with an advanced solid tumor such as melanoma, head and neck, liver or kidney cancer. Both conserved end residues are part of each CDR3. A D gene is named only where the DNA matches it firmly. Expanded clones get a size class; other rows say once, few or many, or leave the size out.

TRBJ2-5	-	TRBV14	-	CASSQAKGRSVTQYF	TGTGCCAGCAGCCAAGCAAAGGGGAGGTCAGTGACCCAGTACTTC
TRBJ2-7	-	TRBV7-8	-	CASSHRWESENEQYF	TGTGCCAGCAGTCATAGGTGGGAGTCTGAGAACGAGCAGTACTTC
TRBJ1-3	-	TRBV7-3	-	CASSSGVGNTIYF	TGTGCCAGCAGTTCGGGCGTTGGAAACACCATATATTTT
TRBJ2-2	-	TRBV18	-	CASSPRRGGDTGELFF	TGTGCCAGCTCACCACGGCGCGGAGGGGACACCGGGGAGCTGTTTTTT
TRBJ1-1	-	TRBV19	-	CASSTLGGEDTEAFF	TGTGCCAGTAGTACTTTAGGGGGGGAGGACACTGAAGCTTTCTTT
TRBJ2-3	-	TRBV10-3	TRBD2	CAMKVAGGPRDTDTQYF	TGTGCCATGAAGGTAGCGGGGGGGCCCAGGGACACAGATACGCAGTATTTT
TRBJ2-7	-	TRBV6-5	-	CASSYRENYEQYF	TGTGCCAGCAGTTACAGGGAGAACTACGAGCAGTACTTC
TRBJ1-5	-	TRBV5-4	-	CASSPGGDSNQPQHF	TGTGCCAGCAGCCCGGGGGGGGATAGCAATCAGCCCCAGCATTTT
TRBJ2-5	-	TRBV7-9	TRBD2	CASSKTQWTSAEGTQYF	TGTGCCAGCAGTAAAACCCAGTGGACTAGCGCTGAAGGGACCCAGTACTTC
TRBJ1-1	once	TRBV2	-	CANPPGVNTEAFF	TGTGCCAATCCCCCTGGGGTAAACACTGAAGCTTTCTTT
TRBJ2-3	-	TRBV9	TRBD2	CASSLLAGGNTDTQYF	TGTGCCAGCAGCCTTCTCGCGGGAGGGAACACAGATACGCAGTATTTT
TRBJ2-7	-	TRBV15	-	CATSGRRSYEQYF	TGTGCCACCAGCGGCAGACGGTCCTACGAGCAGTACTTC
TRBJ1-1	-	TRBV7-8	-	CASSILGQANTEAFF	TGTGCCAGCAGCATACTGGGACAAGCGAACACTGAAGCTTTCTTT
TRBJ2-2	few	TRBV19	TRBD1	CASSTQGAPTGELFF	TGTGCCAGTAGTACCCAGGGGGCGCCCACCGGGGAGCTGTTTTTT
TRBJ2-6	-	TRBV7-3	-	CASSNGLFGANVLTF	TGTGCCAGCAGCAACGGGTTATTTGGGGCCAACGTCCTGACTTTC
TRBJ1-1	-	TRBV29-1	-	CSVEGSEGTEAFF	TGCAGCGTTGAAGGGTCCGAGGGGACTGAAGCTTTCTTT
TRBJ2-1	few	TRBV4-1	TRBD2	CASRPRLAEEQFF	TGCGCCAGCAGACCTCGACTAGCCGAGGAGCAGTTCTTC
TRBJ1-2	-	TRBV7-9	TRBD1	CASSDRGENYGYTF	TGTGCCAGCAGCGACAGGGGTGAGAACTATGGCTACACCTTC